Described below is a single T cell receptor (beta chain) sequence and its context. This record comes from a study of blood T cell repertoires in COVID-19. Germline assignment: CDR1 SGDLS and CDR2 YYNGEE. With 4 bases clipped from V and 2 bases from J, the junction kept 5 bases outside the gene matches. The CDR3 runs 14 residues. As originally analysed: Estimation of nucleated cell counts was performed using reference gene primer amplification. Method: immunoSEQ multiplex PCR; TCRdb's copy keeps in-frame clones and lacks some. The DNA gave D and trimming, while V, J and clone size come from that table. The data contain more than 65,000 clones, around four fifths of them singletons.

The chain has TRBV9 and TRBJ2-7; 8 nucleotides agree with TRBD1. Specimen: peripheral blood. The TCR was taken from a man between 50 and 59 years old with active COVID-19. The chain's CDR3 is CASSSQGAPYEQYF. CDR3 in DNA: TGTGCCAGCAGCTCCCAGGGGGCCCCCTACGAGCAGTACTTC.